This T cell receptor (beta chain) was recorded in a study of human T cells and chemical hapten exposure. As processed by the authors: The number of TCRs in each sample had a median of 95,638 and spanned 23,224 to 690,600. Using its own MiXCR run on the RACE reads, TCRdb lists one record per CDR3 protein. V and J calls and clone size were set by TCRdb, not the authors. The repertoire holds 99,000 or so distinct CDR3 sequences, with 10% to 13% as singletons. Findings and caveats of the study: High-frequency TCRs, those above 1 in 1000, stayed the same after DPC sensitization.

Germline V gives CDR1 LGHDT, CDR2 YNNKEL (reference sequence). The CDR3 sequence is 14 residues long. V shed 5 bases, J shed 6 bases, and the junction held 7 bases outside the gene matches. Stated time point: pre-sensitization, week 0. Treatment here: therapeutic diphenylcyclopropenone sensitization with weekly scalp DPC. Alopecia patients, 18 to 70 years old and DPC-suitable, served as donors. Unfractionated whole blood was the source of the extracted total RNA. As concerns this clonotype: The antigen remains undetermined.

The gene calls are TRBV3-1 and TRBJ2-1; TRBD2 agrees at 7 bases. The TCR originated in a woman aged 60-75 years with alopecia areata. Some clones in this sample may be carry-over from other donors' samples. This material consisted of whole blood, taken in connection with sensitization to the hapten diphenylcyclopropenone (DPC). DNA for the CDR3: TGTGCCAGCAGCACTTGGGAGGGGCTCAATGAGCAGTTCTTC. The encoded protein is CASSTWEGLNEQFF.